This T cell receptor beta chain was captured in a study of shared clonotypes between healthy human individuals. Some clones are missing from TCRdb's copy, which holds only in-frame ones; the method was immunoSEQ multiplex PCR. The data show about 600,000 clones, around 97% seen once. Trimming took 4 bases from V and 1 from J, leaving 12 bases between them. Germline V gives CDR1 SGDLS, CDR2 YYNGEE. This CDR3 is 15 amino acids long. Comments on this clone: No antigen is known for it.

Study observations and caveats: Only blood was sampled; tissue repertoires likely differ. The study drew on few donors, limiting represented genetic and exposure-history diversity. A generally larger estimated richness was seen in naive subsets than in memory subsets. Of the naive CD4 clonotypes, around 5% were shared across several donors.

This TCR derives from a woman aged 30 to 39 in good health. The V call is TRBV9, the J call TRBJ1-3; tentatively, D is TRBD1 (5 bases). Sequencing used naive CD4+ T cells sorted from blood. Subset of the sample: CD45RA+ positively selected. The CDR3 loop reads CASSHPRGSGNTIYF. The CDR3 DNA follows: TGTGCCAGCAGCCACCCCCGGGGGTCTGGAAACACCATATATTTT.